In this sample, the clone carrying this TCR beta chain turned up a few times. Its specificity is unknown. The CDR3 loop spans 14 amino acids. Germline CDR1 SGDLS, CDR2 YYNGEE. Trimming at V came to 3 bases and at J to 7 bases, leaving 4 bases not matched to a gene. TCRdb re-derived calls from the RT-PCR reads in MiXCR, one entry per CDR3 protein. The sample lists 500,000 to 600,000 distinct CDR3 sequences, under 15% occurring once. This sample was included in a study of response to subunit inactivated influenza vaccine. Study-wide findings and caveats: Authors suggested that a seasonal influenza vaccination recruits few new T cells each time.

V gene TRBV9 combines with J gene TRBJ2-1, with 10 bases fitting TRBD2. The source material was PBMCs from blood, sampled around seven weeks after vaccination. The sequence came from a man aged 50 to 60 who received an inactivated influenza vaccine. CDR3 region: CASSGLAGPNEQFF. As DNA, the CDR3 is TGTGCCAGCAGCGGACTAGCGGGTCCAAATGAGCAGTTCTTC.